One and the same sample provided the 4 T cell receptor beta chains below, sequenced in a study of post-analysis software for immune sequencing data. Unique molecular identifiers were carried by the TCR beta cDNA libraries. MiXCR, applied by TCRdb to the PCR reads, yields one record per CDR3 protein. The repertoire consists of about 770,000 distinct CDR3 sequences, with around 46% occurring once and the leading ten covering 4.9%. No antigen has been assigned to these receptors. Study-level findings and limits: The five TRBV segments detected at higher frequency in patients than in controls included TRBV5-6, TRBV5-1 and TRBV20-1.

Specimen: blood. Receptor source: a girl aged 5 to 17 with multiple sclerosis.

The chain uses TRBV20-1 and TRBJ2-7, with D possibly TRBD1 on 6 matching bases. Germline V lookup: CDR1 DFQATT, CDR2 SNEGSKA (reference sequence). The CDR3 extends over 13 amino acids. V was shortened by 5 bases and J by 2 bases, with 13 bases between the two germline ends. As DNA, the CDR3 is TGCAGTGCTTTGGGGGCACCGACCTACGAGCAGTACTTC. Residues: CSALGAPTYEQYF.

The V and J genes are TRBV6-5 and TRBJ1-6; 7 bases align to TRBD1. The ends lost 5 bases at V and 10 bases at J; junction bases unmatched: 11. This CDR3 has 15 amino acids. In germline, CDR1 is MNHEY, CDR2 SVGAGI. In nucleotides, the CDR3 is TGTGCCAGCAGTAATAGACAGGGATCAGGCTCACCCCTCCACTTT. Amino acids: CASSNRQGSGSPLHF.

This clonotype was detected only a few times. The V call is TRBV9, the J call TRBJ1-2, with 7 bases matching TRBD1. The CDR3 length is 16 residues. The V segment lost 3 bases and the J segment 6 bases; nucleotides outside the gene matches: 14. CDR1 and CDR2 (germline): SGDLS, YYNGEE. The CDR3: CASSALATGTADGYTF. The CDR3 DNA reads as TGTGCCAGCAGCGCCCTAGCCACCGGGACAGCAGATGGCTACACCTTC.

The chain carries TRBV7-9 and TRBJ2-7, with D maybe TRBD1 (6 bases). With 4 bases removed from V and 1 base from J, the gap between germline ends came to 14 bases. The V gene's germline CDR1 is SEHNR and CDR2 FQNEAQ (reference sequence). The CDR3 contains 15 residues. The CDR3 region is CASSSKGVGSYEQYF. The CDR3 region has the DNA TGTGCCAGCAGCTCAAAGGGGGTCGGATCCTACGAGCAGTACTTC.